The clone carrying this TCR beta chain was counted a single time. This sample stems from a study of blood T cell repertoires in COVID-19. Whole-study context: Sample material is recorded as cDNA or gDNA derived from T cells, B-cell-depleted T cells, or PBMCs.

Clones were sequenced by immunoSEQ multiplex PCR, and TCRdb holds only the in-frame ones, with some missing. The sample carries about 180,000 clones, around 89% recorded once. This CDR3 has 16 amino acids. Germline assignment: CDR1 SEHNR and CDR2 FQNEAQ (reference sequence). Trimming pared 5 bases from V and 0 bases from J, leaving 16 bases between. The receptor was isolated from a woman aged 30 to 39 with acute or convalescent COVID-19. Material for sequencing was peripheral blood. This chain links TRBV7-9 with TRBJ1-1; D perhaps matches TRBD1 (6 bases). CDR3 sequence reads: CASSAYRDRMNTEAFF. CDR3 DNA sequence: TGTGCCAGCAGCGCGTACAGGGACCGGATGAACACTGAAGCTTTCTTT.